Shown below are 20 T cell receptor beta chains from a single sample sequenced in a study of OX40 agonist ivuxolimab in advanced cancers. The protocol was immunoSEQ multiplex PCR, while the TCRdb copy is restricted to in-frame clones and leaves out a portion. The data show tens of thousands of clones, 70% to 80% seen once. Specimen: CD4+ or CD8+ T cells sorted from blood, collected in a trial of the OX40 agonist ivuxolimab. Source of these receptors: an adult with an advanced solid tumor such as melanoma, head and neck, liver or kidney cancer.

This chain joins TRBV28 and TRBJ2-7, with 7 nucleotides matching TRBD2. The V gene's germline CDR1 is MDHEN and CDR2 SYDVKM. The length of the CDR3 is 14 residues. V lost 5 bases and J lost 6; bases outside the gene matches: 10. The CDR3 loop is CASSPPGTTVEQYF. The CDR3 DNA is TGTGCCAGCAGTCCCCCCGGGACTACAGTCGAGCAGTACTTC.

This chain joins TRBV10-2 and TRBJ2-7; 10 bases fit TRBD1. CDR3 length: 14 residues. CDR1 is WSHSY, CDR2 SAAADI, per germline. V shed 4 bases and J 3 bases; nucleotides not matched to a gene: 3. The CDR3: CASSGQGASYEQYF. In DNA form, the CDR3 reads TGCGCCAGCAGTGGACAGGGGGCGAGCTACGAGCAGTACTTC.

The rearrangement uses TRBV27 and TRBJ1-6; the D is unclear. Between the trimmed V and J ends, which lost 6 bases and 14 bases, there was a span of 14 bases. This CDR3 comprises 12 residues. CDR1 is MNHEY and CDR2 is SMNVEV in the germline V gene (reference sequence). The CDR3 DNA sequence: TGTGCCAGCAGAGGAGGGTCTACGGCCCTCCACTTT. The encoded protein is CASRGGSTALHF.

The J gene is TRBJ2-1, the V gene TRBV19, with a possible D match to TRBD1 (6 bases). Germline CDR1 LNHDA, CDR2 SQIVND (reference sequence). The V end was cut by 10 bases, the J end by 0 bases, with 19 bases between. The CDR3 runs 16 residues. CDR3 nucleotides: TGTGCCACCGGGTTAATAGGGGGAAGCTCCTACAATGAGCAGTTCTTC. It is translated as CATGLIGGSSYNEQFF.

This clone was picked up many times. Here the CDR3 reads CASSQDSSGTASYNEQFF. CDR3 in DNA: TGCGCCAGCAGCCAAGATTCTTCCGGGACAGCTTCCTACAATGAGCAGTTCTTC. The chain uses TRBV4-1 and TRBJ2-1; TRBD1 aligns across 7 bases. In germline, CDR1 is MGHRA, CDR2 YSYEKL. The J segment lost 1 base and the V segment lost 0 bases, leaving 9 bases of the junction unmatched. This CDR3 spans 18 amino acids.

In nucleotides, the CDR3 is TGTGCCAGCAGTTTCGACATGGGGGCTCAGCCCCAGCATTTT. Its protein is CASSFDMGAQPQHF. V usage is TRBV28 and J usage is TRBJ1-5; D is possibly TRBD1 (6 bases). CDR1 is MDHEN, CDR2 SYDVKM, per germline. The CDR3 has 14 residues. V was trimmed by 3 bases and J by 6 bases, leaving 12 bases between them.

The rearrangement uses TRBV30 and TRBJ2-3; TRBD2 is a possible D gene (6 bases). Looked up from germline, CDR1 is GTSNPN and CDR2 is SVGIG (reference sequence). V gave up 3 bases and J gave up 10 bases, with 11 bases separating them. CDR3 length: 11 amino acids. In DNA, the CDR3 is TGTGCCTGGAGACGGGAGCAGGCGCAGTATTTT. This codes for CAWRREQAQYF.

In the case of this clone: The same CDR3 is also encoded by other DNA sequences in this sample. The V and J genes are TRBV6-6 and TRBJ2-7, with TRBD2 identical over 7 bases. Germline CDR1 is MNHNY and CDR2 is SVGAGI (reference sequence). This CDR3 contains 14 residues. V lost 0 bases to trimming and J lost 3 bases; unmatched junction nucleotides: 2. In DNA, the CDR3 is TGTGCCAGCAGTTACTCGGGGGGGGGCTACGAGCAGTACTTC. Translated, it gives CASSYSGGGYEQYF.

The chain is built from TRBV6-1 and TRBJ1-1, with a weak D call TRBD1 (5 bases). Germline loops: CDR1 MNHNS, CDR2 SASEGT. The V gene lost 1 base and the J gene lost 4 bases, with 13 bases spanning the gap. This CDR3 is 15 amino acids long. The CDR3 coding sequence is TGTGCCAGCAGTGAAGGGGATGCCGGGGGCACTGAAGCTTTCTTT. As protein: CASSEGDAGGTEAFF.

V gene TRBV15 combines with J gene TRBJ2-7, with D possibly TRBD1 on 5 matching bases. This CDR3 contains 15 residues. V was trimmed by 0 bases and J by 0 bases, leaving 9 bases between them. CDR1 and CDR2 (germline): LNHNV, YYDKDF (reference sequence). CDR3 sequence: CATSRDRVASYEQYF. CDR3 coding DNA: TGTGCCACCAGCAGAGACAGGGTCGCCTCCTACGAGCAGTACTTC.

A few counts support this clone. The rearrangement joins TRBV18 to TRBJ2-3, with TRBD1 identical over 7 bases. Germline loops: CDR1 KGHSH, CDR2 LQKENI. J gave up 3 bases and V 3 bases, and 12 bases lay outside the gene matches. The CDR3 runs 17 residues. The CDR3: CASSPPTDRVDTDTQYF. For the CDR3, the DNA is TGTGCCAGCTCACCTCCGACCGACAGGGTCGATACAGATACGCAGTATTTT.

The genes are TRBV10-3 and TRBJ1-1; TRBD1 matches 9 bases. Unmatched junction bases numbered 11, after V lost 0 bases and J lost 12 bases. Looked up from germline, CDR1 is ENHRY and CDR2 is SYGVKD. The CDR3 loop spans 15 amino acids. DNA for the CDR3: TGTGCCATCAGTGAGTCGGATGGGTTACAGGGGGCCCCTTTCTTT. Its protein product is CAISESDGLQGAPFF.

This CDR3 reads CASRPAPGQGACEQYF. CDR3 bases: TGTGCCAGCAGGCCCGCCCCGGGACAGGGGGCTTGTGAGCAGTACTTC. This rearrangement joins TRBV7-9 to TRBJ2-7; 12 bases match TRBD1. V shed 6 bases, J shed 7 bases, and the junction held 13 bases outside the gene matches. Germline CDR1 is SEHNR and CDR2 is FQNEAQ (reference sequence). This CDR3 comprises 16 residues.

The V gene is TRBV9, the J gene TRBJ2-2; D is perhaps TRBD1 or TRBD2 (5 bases each). V gave up 0 bases and J gave up 7 bases, with 13 bases separating them. The V gene's germline CDR1 is SGDLS and CDR2 YYNGEE. The CDR3 runs to 15 residues. CDR3: CASSVGAGAGGELFF. The CDR3 DNA reads TGTGCCAGCAGCGTAGGAGCCGGGGCGGGCGGGGAGCTGTTTTTT.

This chain joins TRBV7-8 and TRBJ2-5; 12 positions match TRBD2. The CDR3 runs 17 residues. CDR1 is SGHVS and CDR2 is FQNEAQ in the germline V gene. Trimming at V came to 1 base and at J to 1 base, leaving 4 bases not matched to a gene. CDR3 sequence: CASSLGASGGGQETQYF. CDR3 in DNA: TGTGCCAGCAGCTTAGGGGCTAGCGGGGGGGGCCAAGAGACCCAGTACTTC.

This clone has just a few counts. The V gene is TRBV13, the J gene TRBJ2-1; the match to TRBD2 covers 14 bases. The CDR3 consists of 15 residues. Looked up from germline, CDR1 is PRHDT and CDR2 is FYEKMQ (reference sequence). The trim removed 4 bases at V and 6 bases at J, leaving 2 bases unmatched. In nucleotides, the CDR3 is TGTGCCAGCAGCTCGACTAGCGGGGGGGCCAATGAGCAGTTCTTC. This translates into CASSSTSGGANEQFF.

The J gene is TRBJ2-3, the V gene TRBV2, with D perhaps matching TRBD1 or TRBD2 (5 bases each). The germline CDR1 and CDR2 sequences are SNHLY and FYNNEI. Trimming removed 1 base at V and 1 base at J, with 15 bases between. CDR3 size: 17 residues. Here the CDR3 DNA reads TGTGCCAGCAGTGAAGGGTGGGGCGAGGGGCGCACAGATACGCAGTATTTT. Translating gives CASSEGWGEGRTDTQYF.

This chain uses TRBV4-1 with TRBJ2-6; D uncertain. Germline CDR1 MGHRA, CDR2 YSYEKL. The CDR3 has 14 amino acids. The ends were cut back, 0 bases at V and 9 bases at J, with 9 bases in the middle. In DNA form, the CDR3 reads TGCGCCAGCAGCCAAGATTGGACCTACAACGTCCTGACTTTC. Protein: CASSQDWTYNVLTF.

The chain joins TRBV14 to TRBJ2-1, with 10 positions matching TRBD2. The CDR3 sequence is 16 residues long. In germline, CDR1 is SGHDN, CDR2 FVKESK. Germline trimming cut 6 bases from V and 6 bases from J; bases unmatched to any gene: 11. For the CDR3, the DNA is TGTGCCAGCAGTCGACCCGGGACTAGCGTGGCCAATGAGCAGTTCTTC. As protein: CASSRPGTSVANEQFF.

V usage is TRBV4-2 and J usage is TRBJ1-2; D remains ambiguous. Germline lookup yields CDR1 LGHNA and CDR2 YNFKEQ. The CDR3 is made up of 13 amino acids. V lost 0 bases and J lost 7, with 9 bases in between. The CDR3 nucleotides are TGTGCCAGCAGCCAAGAAGGGAATATTGGCTACACCTTC. Amino acid sequence: CASSQEGNIGYTF.